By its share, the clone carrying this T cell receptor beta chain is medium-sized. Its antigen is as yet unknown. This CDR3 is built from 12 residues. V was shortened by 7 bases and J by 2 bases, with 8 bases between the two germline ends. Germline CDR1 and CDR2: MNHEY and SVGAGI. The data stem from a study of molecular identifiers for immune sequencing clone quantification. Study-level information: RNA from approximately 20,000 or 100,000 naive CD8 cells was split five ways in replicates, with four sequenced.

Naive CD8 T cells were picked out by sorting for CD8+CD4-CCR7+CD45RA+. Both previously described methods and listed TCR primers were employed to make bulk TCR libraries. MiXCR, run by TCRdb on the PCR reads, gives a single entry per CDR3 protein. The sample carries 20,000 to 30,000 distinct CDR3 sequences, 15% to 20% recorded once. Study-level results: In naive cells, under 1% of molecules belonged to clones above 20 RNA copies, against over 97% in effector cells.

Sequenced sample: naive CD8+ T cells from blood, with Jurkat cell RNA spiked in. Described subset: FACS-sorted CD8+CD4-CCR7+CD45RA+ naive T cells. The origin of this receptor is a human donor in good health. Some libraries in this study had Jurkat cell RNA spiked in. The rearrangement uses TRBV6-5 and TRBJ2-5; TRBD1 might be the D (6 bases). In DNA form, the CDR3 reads TGTGCCAGCAAGGGACAACAAGAGACCCAGTACTTC. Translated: CASKGQQETQYF.